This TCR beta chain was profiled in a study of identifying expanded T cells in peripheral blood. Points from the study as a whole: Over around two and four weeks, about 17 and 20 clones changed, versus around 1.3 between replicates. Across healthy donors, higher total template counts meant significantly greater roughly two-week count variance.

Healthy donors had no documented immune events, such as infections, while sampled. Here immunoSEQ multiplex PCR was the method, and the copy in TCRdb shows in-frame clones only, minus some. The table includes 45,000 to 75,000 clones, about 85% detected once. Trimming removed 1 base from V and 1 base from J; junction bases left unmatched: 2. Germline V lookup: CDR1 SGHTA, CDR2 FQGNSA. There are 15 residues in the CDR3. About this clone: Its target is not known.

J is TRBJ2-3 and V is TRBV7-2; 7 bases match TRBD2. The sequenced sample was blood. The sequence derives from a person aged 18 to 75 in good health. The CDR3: CASSLGGGGTDTQYF. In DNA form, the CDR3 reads TGTGCCAGCAGCTTAGGGGGGGGAGGCACAGATACGCAGTATTTT. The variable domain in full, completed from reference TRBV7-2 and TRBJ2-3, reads GAGVSQSPSNKVTEKGKDVELRCDPISGHTALYWYRQSLGQGLEFLIYFQGNSAPDKSGLPSDRFSAERTGGSVSTLTIQRTQQEDSAVYLCASSLGGGGTDTQYFGPGTRLTVL.